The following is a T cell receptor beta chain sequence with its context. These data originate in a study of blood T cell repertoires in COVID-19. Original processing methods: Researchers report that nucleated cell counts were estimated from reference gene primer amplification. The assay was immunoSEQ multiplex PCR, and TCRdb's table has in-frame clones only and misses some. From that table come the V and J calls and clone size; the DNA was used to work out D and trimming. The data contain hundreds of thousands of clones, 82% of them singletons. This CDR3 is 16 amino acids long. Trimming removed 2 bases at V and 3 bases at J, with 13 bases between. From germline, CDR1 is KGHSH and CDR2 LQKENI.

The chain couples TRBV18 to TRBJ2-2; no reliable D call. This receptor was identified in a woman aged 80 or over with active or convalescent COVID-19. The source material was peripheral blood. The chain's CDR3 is CASSPLQSADTGELFF. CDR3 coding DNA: TGTGCCAGCTCACCATTGCAATCGGCGGACACCGGGGAGCTGTTTTTT. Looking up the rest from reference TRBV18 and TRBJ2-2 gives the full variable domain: NAGVMQNPRHLVRRRGQEARLRCSPMKGHSHVYWYRQLPEEGLKFMVYLQKENIIDESGMPKERFSAEFPKEGPSILRIQQVVRGDSAAYFCASSPLQSADTGELFFGEGSRLTVL.